The entry below gives a single TCR beta chain sequence along with its context. The target antigen is unknown. Sorting based on CD45RO/CCR7/CD25/CD127/CD95/CD27 separated CD4+ naive, central memory, regulatory and stem cell-like memory cells. This specimen belongs to a study of beta chain features in type 1 diabetes. Every bit of the isolated RNA underwent reverse transcription, so sequencing read expressed TCRB transcripts. Using immunoSEQ multiplex PCR, the repertoire was profiled, and TCRdb retains in-frame clones only, with some absent. The table shows 430,000 or so clones, with over 10% occurring only once. General observations from the study: Short templates might get an advantage during PCR, and this would be equal in patients and controls.

Sequencing input: naive CD4+ T cells from blood. This clonotype originated in a young woman in good health.

CDR3 nucleotide sequence: TGTGCCAGCAGCTTACGCCCAGGGGAATTACCTGGGGCCAACGTCCTGACTTTC. Its protein is CASSLRPGELPGANVLTF. The rearrangement links TRBV7-9 to TRBJ2-6; the D gene is possibly TRBD1 (6 bases). The V end lost 2 bases, the J end lost 2 bases, and 16 bases lay between the germline ends. CDR1 is SEHNR and CDR2 is FQNEAQ in the germline V gene (reference sequence). The CDR3 loop spans 18 amino acids.